The 2 T cell receptor beta chains below were found in one sample sequenced in a study of tumour-infiltrating T cells in Burkitt lymphoma. The data were produced by immunoSEQ multiplex PCR, yet TCRdb's version contains in-frame clones alone and is incomplete. The profile covers 1,500 to 2,000 clones, with about 18% appearing a single time and roughly 13% taken by the ten largest. The sequencing input was tumor tissue. Source of these receptors: a human donor with diffuse large B-cell lymphoma.

The chain is built from TRBV27 and TRBJ2-1; TRBD2 matches at 10 bases. The germline V gene has CDR1 MNHEY and CDR2 SMNVEV (reference sequence). This CDR3 has 14 residues. V was pared by 8 bases and J by 10 bases, with 11 bases of the junction left unmatched. CDR3 in amino acids: CASASSGGGPEQFF. The DNA for the CDR3 is TGTGCCAGCGCCTCTAGCGGGGGCGGACCCGAGCAGTTCTTC.

This clone has more than one count but fewer than ten. The V and J genes are TRBV30 and TRBJ1-1; no firm D call. The germline V gene encodes CDR1 GTSNPN and CDR2 SVGIG (reference sequence). This CDR3 contains 15 residues. V lost 4 bases, J lost 0 bases, and 15 bases lay in between. DNA for the CDR3: TGTGCCTGGACAGTCGCTCCTTCTATGAACACTGAAGCTTTCTTT. Amino acids: CAWTVAPSMNTEAFF.